The 32 T cell receptor beta chains below come from one sample, sequenced in a study of shared clonotypes between healthy human individuals (TCRdb year 2020). Receptor libraries were prepared by the immunoSEQ multiplex PCR assay. TCRdb stores this immuneACCESS table with in-frame sequences only. Part of the clones is absent; in the studies checked, under half of the shortfall reflects unresolved V genes, and no reason is known for the rest. This sample has approximately 1,500,000 clones in its table, and more than 95% of those were observed once. Of the sample, over 1% falls within the top ten clones. Sequenced: naive CD4+ T cells sorted from blood. The cell subset or site tag for this specimen amounts to: CD45RA+ positively selected. The source of these receptors is a man aged 25 to 45 in good health.

V is TRBV5-8 and J is TRBJ2-7; the D is unclear. From germline, CDR1 is SGHTS and CDR2 YDEGEE. This CDR3 comprises 14 residues. The ends were cut back, 4 bases at V and 5 bases at J, with 16 bases in the middle. The CDR3 DNA reads as TGTGCCAGCAGCCCGACATTTATCCCCCACGAGCAGTACTTC. Translated, it gives CASSPTFIPHEQYF. The complete variable domain, with remaining parts taken from reference TRBV5-8 and TRBJ2-7, reads EAGVTQSPTHLIKTRGQQATLRCSPISGHTSVYWYQQALGLGLQFLLWYDEGEERNRGNFPPRFSGRQFPNYSSELNVNALELEDSALYLCASSPTFIPHEQYFGPGTRLTVT.

V usage is TRBV9 and J usage is TRBJ1-4, with D uncertain. Germline lookup yields CDR1 SGDLS and CDR2 YYNGEE. This CDR3 comprises 12 residues. V was trimmed by 0 bases and J by 8 bases, leaving 5 bases between them. DNA of the CDR3: TGTGCCAGCAGCGTAGCGGGAGAAAAACTGTTTTTT. Amino acid sequence: CASSVAGEKLFF.

V is TRBV5-4 and J is TRBJ1-5, with a tentative D call TRBD1 (6 bases). Germline lookup yields CDR1 SGHNT and CDR2 YYREEE (reference sequence). The CDR3 extends over 16 amino acids. Deletions cut 0 bases from V and 1 base from J, with 11 bases between. The CDR3 is CASSLDAGASNQPQHF. The CDR3 region has the DNA TGTGCCAGCAGCTTGGATGCGGGGGCGAGCAATCAGCCCCAGCATTTT.

This clone was seen a single time. The chain links TRBV27 to TRBJ2-1; the D is unclear. V was trimmed by 6 bases and J by 9 bases, leaving 12 bases between them. The CDR3 is 12 residues long. Germline CDR1 MNHEY, CDR2 SMNVEV (reference sequence). CDR3 nucleotide sequence: TGTGCCAGCAGACCATCTTTTGGTGAGCAGTTCTTC. This translates into CASRPSFGEQFF.

V is TRBV4-1 and J is TRBJ2-1; 9 nucleotides agree with TRBD2. J lost 10 bases, V lost 1 base, and 5 bases had no gene match. The CDR3 consists of 14 residues. Looked up from germline, CDR1 is MGHRA and CDR2 is YSYEKL. CDR3 sequence: CASSQVLAGPEQFF. The DNA of the CDR3 is TGCGCCAGCAGCCAAGTCCTAGCGGGACCGGAGCAGTTCTTC.

This chain connects TRBV6-6 to TRBJ2-1; 12 nucleotides match TRBD2. V was clipped by 6 bases and J by 7 bases; unmatched bases: 10. The CDR3 is 16 residues long. CDR1 is MNHNY, CDR2 SVGAGI, per germline (reference sequence). This chain's CDR3 is CASRARTSGALNEQFF. CDR3 sequence (DNA): TGTGCCAGCAGGGCTCGGACTAGCGGGGCGTTGAATGAGCAGTTCTTC.

The chain uses TRBV7-2 and TRBJ1-1; 8 bases are shared with TRBD1. Germline V CDR1 and CDR2: SGHTA, FQGNSA. The CDR3 contains 13 residues. With 5 bases clipped from V and 6 bases from J, the junction kept 5 bases outside the gene matches. The CDR3 DNA sequence: TGTGCCAGCAGCCCAGGGGGCTGGGCTGAAGCTTTCTTT. Amino acid sequence: CASSPGGWAEAFF.

V and J are TRBV28 and TRBJ2-5; 9 bases are shared with TRBD2. V trimming: 5 bases; J trimming: 7 bases; junction bases outside the gene matches: 8. This CDR3 spans 14 amino acids. The germline V gene encodes CDR1 MDHEN and CDR2 SYDVKM. CDR3 region: CASSRILAGLTQYF. The CDR3, as DNA: TGTGCCAGCAGTCGCATTCTAGCGGGGTTGACCCAGTACTTC.

This chain uses TRBV5-4 with TRBJ2-1; 7 positions match TRBD2. CDR1 and CDR2 (germline): SGHNT, YYREEE (reference sequence). The junction had 5 bases not matched to a gene; V was cut back by 0 bases and J by 5 bases. The CDR3 sequence is 15 residues long. DNA of the CDR3: TGTGCCAGCAGCTTGGGGCTAGCGGATAACAATGAGCAGTTCTTC. This translates into CASSLGLADNNEQFF.

J is TRBJ1-2 and V is TRBV29-1; D remains unclear. Trimming took 0 bases from V and 2 from J, leaving 7 bases between them. The CDR3 length is 13 residues. Germline V gives CDR1 SQVTM, CDR2 ANQGSEA. The CDR3 region is CSVEDPMNYGYTF. The CDR3 DNA is TGCAGCGTTGAAGATCCCATGAACTATGGCTACACCTTC.

The CDR3 spells CASSPTEGQGENEQFF. DNA for the CDR3: TGTGCCAGCAGCCCCACCGAGGGACAGGGGGAGAATGAGCAGTTCTTC. The V and J genes are TRBV9 and TRBJ2-1; TRBD1 matches 11 bases. Trimming cost V 4 bases and J 7 bases; bases outside gene matches: 10. The CDR3 is 16 amino acids. Germline CDR1 and CDR2: SGDLS and YYNGEE.

With regard to this clone: This same CDR3 is encoded by further DNA sequences in the sample. This chain joins TRBV9 and TRBJ1-1; no definite D call. CDR1 is SGDLS and CDR2 is YYNGEE in the germline V gene. V was shortened by 0 bases and J by 4 bases, with 7 bases between the two germline ends. The CDR3 is made up of 13 amino acids. The CDR3 nucleotides are TGTGCCAGCAGCGTAGTGGGGAGCACTGAAGCTTTCTTT. Translated, it gives CASSVVGSTEAFF. The complete variable domain, with remaining parts taken from reference TRBV9 and TRBJ1-1, reads DSGVTQTPKHLITATGQRVTLRCSPRSGDLSVYWYQQSLDQGLQFLIQYYNGEERAKGNILERFSAQQFPDLHSELNLSSLELGDSALYFCASSVVGSTEAFFGQGTRLTVV.

V is TRBV18 and J is TRBJ2-5; 9 bases match TRBD1. CDR3 length equals 16 residues. Germline V gene data show CDR1 as KGHSH and CDR2 as LQKENI. Germline trimming cut 4 bases from V and 2 bases from J; bases unmatched to any gene: 8. Written as DNA, the CDR3 is TGTGCCAGCTCACGTACAGGGGGCGGAAAGCAAGAGACCCAGTACTTC. As protein: CASSRTGGGKQETQYF.

The V call is TRBV29-1, the J call TRBJ2-1, with TRBD2 matching over 14 bases. CDR1 is SQVTM and CDR2 is ANQGSEA in the germline V gene. This CDR3 contains 16 residues. After removal of 6 bases from V and 1 base from J, the junction contained 5 bases not matched to a gene. The DNA for the CDR3 is TGCAGCGTGACTAGCGGGAGGGCAGGATCCTACAATGAGCAGTTCTTC. It translates to CSVTSGRAGSYNEQFF.

A single count supports this clone. The rearrangement links TRBV5-6 to TRBJ2-7, with D unresolved. Trimming took off 4 bases at V and 5 bases at J, with 13 bases between the two ends. This CDR3 spans 13 amino acids. Germline V gene sequence: CDR1 SGHDT, CDR2 YYEEEE. CDR3 amino acids: CASSRPPRHEQYF. DNA for the CDR3: TGTGCCAGCAGCCGTCCCCCCCGCCACGAGCAGTACTTC. The variable domain in full, completed from reference TRBV5-6 and TRBJ2-7, reads DAGVTQSPTHLIKTRGQQVTLRCSPKSGHDTVSWYQQALGQGPQFIFQYYEEEERQRGNFPDRFSGHQFPNYSSELNVNALLLGDSALYLCASSRPPRHEQYFGPGTRLTVT.

The chain couples TRBV6-1 to TRBJ2-1; a possible D gene is TRBD1 (5 bases). The V and J ends lost 8 bases and 6 bases respectively, with 17 bases between them. The CDR3 length is 14 residues. Per the germline V gene, CDR1 is MNHNS and CDR2 is SASEGT. The CDR3: CASPRTPPSNEQFF. Here the CDR3 DNA reads TGTGCCAGCCCCCGGACACCGCCGTCCAATGAGCAGTTCTTC.

The chain couples TRBV30 to TRBJ1-6; D uncertain. Trimming took 1 base from V and 14 from J, leaving 15 bases between them. The CDR3 has 13 amino acids. The germline gives CDR1 GTSNPN, CDR2 SVGIG (reference sequence). The CDR3 reads CAWSGQVLGTLHF. The CDR3 DNA sequence: TGTGCCTGGAGTGGGCAGGTTTTGGGGACCCTCCACTTT.

The rearrangement links TRBV10-2 to TRBJ2-3; 8 positions agree with TRBD2. In germline, CDR1 is WSHSY, CDR2 SAAADI. The ends lost 4 bases at V and 1 base at J; junction bases unmatched: 10. The length of the CDR3 is 17 residues. The DNA for the CDR3 is TGCGCCAGCAGTGTATTTGGGGGAGCGGGAGGCACAGATACGCAGTATTTT. Encoded protein: CASSVFGGAGGTDTQYF.

This chain connects TRBV7-6 to TRBJ2-7; no definite D call. With 3 bases removed from V and 0 bases from J, the gap between germline ends came to 9 bases. CDR3 size: 14 residues. Germline CDR1 SGHVS, CDR2 FNYEAQ. The CDR3 protein is CASSFKRNSYEQYF. Written as DNA, the CDR3 is TGTGCCAGCAGCTTTAAACGGAACTCCTACGAGCAGTACTTC. The whole variable domain, filled in from reference TRBV7-6 and TRBJ2-7, reads GAGVSQSPRYKVTKRGQDVALRCDPISGHVSLYWYRQALGQGPEFLTYFNYEAQQDKSGLPNDRFSAERPEGSISTLTIQRTEQRDSAMYRCASSFKRNSYEQYFGPGTRLTVT.

The chain recombines TRBV7-3 with TRBJ2-1; D remains unclear. The CDR3 covers 13 residues. The V gene lost 2 bases and the J gene lost 4 bases, with 6 bases spanning the gap. Per germline, CDR1 SGHTA and CDR2 FQGTGA. CDR3 region: CASSLGQYNEQFF. CDR3 in DNA: TGTGCCAGCAGCTTAGGGCAGTACAATGAGCAGTTCTTC.

The chain joins TRBV9 to TRBJ2-7; no clear D. V lost 7 bases and J 0 bases, leaving 11 bases between the germline ends. The CDR3 is made up of 13 amino acids. Germline lookup yields CDR1 SGDLS and CDR2 YYNGEE. The CDR3 DNA follows: TGTGCCAGCCCCCCAATACCCTCCTACGAGCAGTACTTC. Its translation is CASPPIPSYEQYF.

The chain joins TRBV6-4 to TRBJ2-1, with 7 bases identical to TRBD2. This CDR3 comprises 13 residues. Germline CDR1 MRHNA, CDR2 SNTAGT. V gave up 6 bases and J gave up 9 bases; unmatched junction bases: 8. This CDR3 is CASSLGASGEQFF. In nucleotides, the CDR3 is TGTGCCAGCAGCCTCGGGGCTAGCGGTGAGCAGTTCTTC.

The chain couples TRBV6-5 to TRBJ2-1; TRBD2 matches 11 bases. J lost 7 bases, V lost 3 bases, and 5 bases had no gene match. CDR1 is MNHEY and CDR2 is SVGAGI in the germline V gene. The CDR3 runs to 15 residues. The CDR3 loop is CASSYTSGSPNEQFF. In nucleotides, the CDR3 is TGTGCCAGCAGTTATACTAGCGGGAGTCCTAATGAGCAGTTCTTC.

The CDR3 sequence is CASSLQNQPQHF. DNA for the CDR3: TGTGCCAGCAGCTTACAGAATCAGCCCCAGCATTTT. The chain links TRBV7-9 to TRBJ1-5; unclear D gene. The V gene's germline CDR1 is SEHNR and CDR2 FQNEAQ (reference sequence). V lost 2 bases and J lost 4, with 3 bases in between. The CDR3 length is 12 residues.

The chain recombines TRBV10-1 with TRBJ2-2, with unresolved D. The CDR3 spans 13 residues. Germline CDR1 WNHNN, CDR2 SYGVQD (reference sequence). V lost 2 bases and J lost 3, with 4 bases in between. The CDR3 DNA reads TGCGCCAGCAGTGAGGGGTACACCGGGGAGCTGTTTTTT. This gives the protein CASSEGYTGELFF.

The chain uses TRBV5-8 and TRBJ2-3, with D possibly matching TRBD1 (6 bases). V was pared by 6 bases and J by 6 bases, with 17 bases between. This CDR3 region has 14 residues. Per germline, CDR1 SGHTS and CDR2 YDEGEE. This CDR3 reads CASTWGRRADTQYF. DNA of the CDR3: TGTGCCAGCACCTGGGGGCGCCGGGCTGATACGCAGTATTTT.

CDR3 in DNA: TGTGCCAGCAGCTCGTTATCCGGGACAGGGTTCTCCTACGAGCAGTACTTC. Its protein product is CASSSLSGTGFSYEQYF. V and J are TRBV7-9 and TRBJ2-7; 9 bases match TRBD1. Per germline, CDR1 SEHNR and CDR2 FQNEAQ (reference sequence). The CDR3 is 17 amino acids. The trim removed 4 bases at V and 0 bases at J, leaving 10 bases unmatched.

The V call is TRBV20-1, the J call TRBJ1-2; no clear D. Trimming removed 4 bases at V and 8 bases at J, with 11 bases between. CDR3 length: 11 residues. Germline loops: CDR1 DFQATT, CDR2 SNEGSKA (reference sequence). The CDR3 is CSAIPTVGYTF. The CDR3 DNA reads TGCAGTGCTATCCCGACTGTAGGCTACACCTTC.

V gene TRBV4-1 combines with J gene TRBJ2-1, with 10 bases fitting TRBD2. V shed 0 bases and J 4 bases; nucleotides not matched to a gene: 0. The CDR3 spans 15 residues. Germline assignment: CDR1 MGHRA and CDR2 YSYEKL. CDR3 sequence: CASSQEAGGYNEQFF. Here the CDR3 DNA reads TGCGCCAGCAGCCAAGAAGCGGGAGGGTACAATGAGCAGTTCTTC.

This clone was detected once. This CDR3 is CAGTGRNTGELFF. The CDR3 coding sequence is TGTGCCGGGACAGGGAGAAACACCGGGGAGCTGTTTTTT. The J gene is TRBJ2-2, the V gene TRBV5-4; TRBD1 agrees at 9 bases. The length of the CDR3 is 13 residues. The germline CDR1 and CDR2 sequences are SGHNT and YYREEE (reference sequence). V trimming: 10 bases; J trimming: 2 bases; junction bases outside the gene matches: 3.

This chain connects TRBV18 to TRBJ2-3; 9 bases are shared with TRBD1. J gave up 6 bases and V 2 bases, and 9 bases lay outside the gene matches. The CDR3 has 16 amino acids. The germline CDR1 and CDR2 sequences are KGHSH and LQKENI. In nucleotides, the CDR3 is TGTGCCAGCTCACCAACCGGGACAGGGTACGATGATACGCAGTATTTT. Its protein product is CASSPTGTGYDDTQYF.

The V call is TRBV10-1, the J call TRBJ2-7; D unresolved. The CDR3 sequence is 14 residues long. Trimming shortened V by 0 bases and J by 1 base, and 7 bases separated the two germline ends. Germline CDR1 reads WNHNN; CDR2 reads SYGVQD (reference sequence). CDR3 sequence reads: CASSESGRSYEQYF. The DNA for the CDR3 is TGCGCCAGCAGTGAGTCTGGACGATCCTACGAGCAGTACTTC.